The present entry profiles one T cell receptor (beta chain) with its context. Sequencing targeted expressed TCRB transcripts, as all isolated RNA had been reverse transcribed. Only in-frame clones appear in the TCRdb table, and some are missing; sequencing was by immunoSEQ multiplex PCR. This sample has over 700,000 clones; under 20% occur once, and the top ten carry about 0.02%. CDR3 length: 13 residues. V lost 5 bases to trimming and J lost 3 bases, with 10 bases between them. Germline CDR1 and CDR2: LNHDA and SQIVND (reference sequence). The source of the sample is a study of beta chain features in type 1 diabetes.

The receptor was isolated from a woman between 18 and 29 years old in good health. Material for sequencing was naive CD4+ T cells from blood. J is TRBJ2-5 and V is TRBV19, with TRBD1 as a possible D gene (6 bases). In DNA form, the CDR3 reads TGTGCCAGTAGTCCATGGGACAAAGAGACCCAGTACTTC. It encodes CASSPWDKETQYF.